This T cell receptor beta chain was recorded in a study of blood T cell repertoires in COVID-19. At the level of the study: In each case, the material was cDNA or gDNA derived from T cells, B-cell-depleted T cells, or PBMCs.

This CDR3 region has 15 residues. V was pared by 5 bases and J by 3 bases, with 3 bases of the junction left unmatched. Germline V CDR1 and CDR2: SGHVS, FQNEAQ. This clone was picked up one time. Methods used by the authors: By means of reference gene primer amplification, nucleated cell counts were estimated. Measured with immunoSEQ multiplex PCR; TCRdb has only the in-frame clones, and not every one. Clone size and V and J calls were adopted from that table, with D and trimming inferred from the DNA. This sample has approximately 240,000 clones, with around nine tenths found just once. Sequencing was done on a sample of PBMCs or T cells enriched from blood (not recorded which). The TCR sequence derives from a woman younger than 30 who had recovered from COVID-19. J is TRBJ1-4 and V is TRBV7-8, with TRBD1 matching 10 bases. The CDR3 DNA is TGTGCCAGCAGCAACGGACAGGGGGCTAATGAAAAACTGTTTTTT. Its translation: CASSNGQGANEKLFF.